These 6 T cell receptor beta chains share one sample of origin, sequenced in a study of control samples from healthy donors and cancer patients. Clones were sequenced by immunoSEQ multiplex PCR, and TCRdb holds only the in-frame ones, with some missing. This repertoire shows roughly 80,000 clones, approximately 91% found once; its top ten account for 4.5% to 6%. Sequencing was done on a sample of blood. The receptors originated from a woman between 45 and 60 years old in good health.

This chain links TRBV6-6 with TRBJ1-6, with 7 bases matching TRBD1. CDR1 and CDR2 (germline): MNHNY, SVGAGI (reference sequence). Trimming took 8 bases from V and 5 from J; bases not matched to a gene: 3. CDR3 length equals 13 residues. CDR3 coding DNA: TGTGCCAGCGGAGACAGGGATAATTCACCCCTCCACTTT. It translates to CASGDRDNSPLHF.

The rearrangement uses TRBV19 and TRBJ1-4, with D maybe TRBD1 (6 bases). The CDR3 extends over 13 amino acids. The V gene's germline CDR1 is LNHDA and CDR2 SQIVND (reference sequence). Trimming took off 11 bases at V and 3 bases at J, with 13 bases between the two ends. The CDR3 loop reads CASEGEPNEKLFF. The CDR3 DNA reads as TGTGCCTCTGAGGGGGAGCCTAATGAAAAACTGTTTTTT.

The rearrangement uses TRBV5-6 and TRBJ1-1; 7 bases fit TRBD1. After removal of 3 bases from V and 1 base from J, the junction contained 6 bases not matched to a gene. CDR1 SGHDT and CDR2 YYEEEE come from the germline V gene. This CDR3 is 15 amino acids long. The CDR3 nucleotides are TGTGCCAGCAGCTGGACCGGGACAGAGAACACTGAAGCTTTCTTT. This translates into CASSWTGTENTEAFF.

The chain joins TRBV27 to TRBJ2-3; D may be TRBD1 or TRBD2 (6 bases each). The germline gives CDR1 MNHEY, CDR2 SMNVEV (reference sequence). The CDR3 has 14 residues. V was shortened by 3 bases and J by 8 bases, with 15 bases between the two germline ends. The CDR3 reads CASSFLEGGFTQYF. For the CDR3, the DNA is TGTGCCAGCAGTTTTCTGGAGGGGGGTTTTACGCAGTATTTT.

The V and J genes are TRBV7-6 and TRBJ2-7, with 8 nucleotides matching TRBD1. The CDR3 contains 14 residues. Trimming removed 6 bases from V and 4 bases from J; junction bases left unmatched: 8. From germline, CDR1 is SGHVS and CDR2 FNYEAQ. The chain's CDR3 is CASSRGQGFYEQYF. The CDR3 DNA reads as TGTGCCAGCAGTCGTGGACAGGGATTTTACGAGCAGTACTTC.

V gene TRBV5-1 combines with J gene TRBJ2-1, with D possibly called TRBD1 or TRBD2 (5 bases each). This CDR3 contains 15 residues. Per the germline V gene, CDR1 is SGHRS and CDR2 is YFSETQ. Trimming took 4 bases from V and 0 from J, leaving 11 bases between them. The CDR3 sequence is CASSRGESSYNEQFF. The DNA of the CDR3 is TGCGCCAGCAGCAGAGGGGAAAGCTCCTACAATGAGCAGTTCTTC.